This T cell receptor beta chain came from a study of radiation and T cells in renal cell carcinoma. General study findings and limits: No pretreatment tumor biopsies were available for baseline clonotypes.

TCRdb's table, derived via immunoSEQ multiplex PCR, lists solely in-frame clones and lacks some. The sample holds around 94,000 clones, over 80% seen once. Remarks on this clone: What it binds is not known.

CDR3 length: 15 amino acids. Trimming removed 3 bases from V and 4 bases from J; junction bases left unmatched: 2. Germline lookup yields CDR1 SEHNR and CDR2 FQNEAQ (reference sequence). Time point meaning: blood 4 weeks post-SBRT, at nephrectomy. Treatment reported: 15 Gy SBRT to primary tumor, nephrectomy 4 weeks later. Blood was sampled at baseline, 2 weeks and 4 weeks after SBRT. The source of this sequence is a middle-aged man with renal cell carcinoma. Source: blood, taken from a patient whose treatment included radiotherapy and nephrectomy. V is TRBV7-9 and J is TRBJ2-1, with 11 bases fitting TRBD2. CDR3 in amino acids: CASSFTSGGYNEQFF. CDR3 DNA: TGTGCCAGCAGCTTCACTAGCGGGGGTTACAATGAGCAGTTCTTC. Full variable domain (remainder filled in from reference TRBV7-9 and TRBJ2-1): DTGVSQNPRHKITKRGQNVTFRCDPISEHNRLYWYRQTLGQGPEFLTYFQNEAQLEKSRLLSDRFSAERPKGSFSTLEIQRTEQGDSAMYLCASSFTSGGYNEQFFGPGTRLTVL.